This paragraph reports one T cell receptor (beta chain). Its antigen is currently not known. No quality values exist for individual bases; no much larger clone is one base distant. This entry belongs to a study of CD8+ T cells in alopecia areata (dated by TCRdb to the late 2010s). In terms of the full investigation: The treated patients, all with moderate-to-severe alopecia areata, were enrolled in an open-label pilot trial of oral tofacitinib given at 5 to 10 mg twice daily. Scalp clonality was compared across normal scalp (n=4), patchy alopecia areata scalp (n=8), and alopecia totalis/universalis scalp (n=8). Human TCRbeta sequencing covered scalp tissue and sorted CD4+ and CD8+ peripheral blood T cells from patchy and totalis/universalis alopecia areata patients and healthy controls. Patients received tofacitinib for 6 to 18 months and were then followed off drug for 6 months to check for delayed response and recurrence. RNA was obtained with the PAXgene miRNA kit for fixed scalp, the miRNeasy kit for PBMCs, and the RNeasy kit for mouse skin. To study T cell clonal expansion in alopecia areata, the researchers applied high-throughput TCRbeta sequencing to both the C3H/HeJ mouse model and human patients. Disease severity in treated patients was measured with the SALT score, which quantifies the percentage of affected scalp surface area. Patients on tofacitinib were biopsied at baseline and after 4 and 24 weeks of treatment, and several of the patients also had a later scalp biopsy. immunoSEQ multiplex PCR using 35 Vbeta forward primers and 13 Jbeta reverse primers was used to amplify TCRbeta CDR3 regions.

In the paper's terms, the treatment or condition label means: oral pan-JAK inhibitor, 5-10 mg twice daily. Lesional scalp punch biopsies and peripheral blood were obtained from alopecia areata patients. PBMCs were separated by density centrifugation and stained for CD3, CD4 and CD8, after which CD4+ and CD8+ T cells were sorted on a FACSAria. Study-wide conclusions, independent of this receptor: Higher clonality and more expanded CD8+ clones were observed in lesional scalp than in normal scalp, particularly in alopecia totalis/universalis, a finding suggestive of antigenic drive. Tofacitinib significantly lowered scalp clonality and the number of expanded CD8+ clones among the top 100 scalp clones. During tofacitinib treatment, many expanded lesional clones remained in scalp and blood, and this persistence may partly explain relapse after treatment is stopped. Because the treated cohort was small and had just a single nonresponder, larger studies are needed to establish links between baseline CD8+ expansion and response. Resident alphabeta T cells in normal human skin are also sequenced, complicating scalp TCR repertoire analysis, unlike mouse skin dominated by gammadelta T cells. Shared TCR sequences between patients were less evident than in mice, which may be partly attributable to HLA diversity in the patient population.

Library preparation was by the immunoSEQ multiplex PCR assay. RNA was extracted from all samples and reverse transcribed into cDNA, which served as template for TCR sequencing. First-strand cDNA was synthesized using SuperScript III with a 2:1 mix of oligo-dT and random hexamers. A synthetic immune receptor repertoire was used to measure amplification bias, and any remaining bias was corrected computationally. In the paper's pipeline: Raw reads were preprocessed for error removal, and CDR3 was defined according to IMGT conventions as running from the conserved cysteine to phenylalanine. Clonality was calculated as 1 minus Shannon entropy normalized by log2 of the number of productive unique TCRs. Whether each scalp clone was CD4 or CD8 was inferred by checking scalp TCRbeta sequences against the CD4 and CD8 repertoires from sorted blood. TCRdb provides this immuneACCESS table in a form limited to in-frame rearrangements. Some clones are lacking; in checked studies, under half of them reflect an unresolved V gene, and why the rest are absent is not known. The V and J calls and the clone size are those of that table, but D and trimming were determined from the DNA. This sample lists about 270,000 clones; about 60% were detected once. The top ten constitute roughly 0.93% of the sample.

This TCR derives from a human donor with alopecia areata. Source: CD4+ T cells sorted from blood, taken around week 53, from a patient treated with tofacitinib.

The CDR3 region reads CASSPPLWRNTEAFF. Read as DNA, the sequence is TGTGCCAGCAGTCCCCCATTGTGGAGGAACACTGAAGCTTTCTTT. Recombination linked TRBV27 to TRBJ1-1; the D gene identity is not certain. Relative to germline, V is 5 bases shorter and J is 1 base shorter, with 14 bases between their ends. The germline V gene (reference sequence) specifies MNHEY as CDR1 and SMNVEV as CDR2. The CDR3 starts with the cysteine, ends with the phenylalanine, and has 15 residues. Just the 45-base CDR3 DNA is kept, in frame starting at base 1.